This entry describes one T cell receptor (beta chain). These data are taken from a study of blood T cell repertoires in COVID-19. Germline V CDR1 and CDR2: GTSNPN, SVGIG (reference sequence). The ends lost 4 bases at V and 3 bases at J; junction bases unmatched: 10. The CDR3 is 16 residues long. The protocol was immunoSEQ multiplex PCR, while the TCRdb copy is restricted to in-frame clones and leaves out a portion. The sample yields over 250,000 clones, roughly 88% seen once. The chain has TRBV30 and TRBJ2-7; 12 bases are shared with TRBD2. The TCR sequence derives from a woman aged 30 to 39 who had recovered from COVID-19. What was sequenced was PBMCs or T cells enriched from blood (not recorded which). This CDR3 reads CAWTRLAGDISYEQYF. Written as DNA, the CDR3 is TGTGCCTGGACCCGACTAGCGGGAGATATCAGCTACGAGCAGTACTTC. Combining the CDR3 with reference TRBV30 and TRBJ2-7 gives the whole variable domain SQTIHQWPATLVQPVGSPLSLECTVEGTSNPNLYWYRQAAGRGLQLLFYSVGIGQISSEVPQNLSASRPQDRQFILSSKKLLLSDSGFYLCAWTRLAGDISYEQYFGPGTRLTVT.